This TCR beta chain is from a study of CD8 T cells in ankylosing spondylitis. Making use of molecular barcodes, quantitative 5'-RACE generated TCR beta libraries. TCRdb reanalysed the 5' RACE reads using MiXCR and keeps one entry per CDR3 protein. The top ten hold about a sixth of the sample, which has roughly 370,000 distinct CDR3 sequences, 20% to 25% seen once. With regard to this clonotype: Its antigen is not identified.

Germline CDR1 reads MNHNS; CDR2 reads SASEGT. The CDR3 covers 14 residues. V lost 7 bases to trimming and J lost 3 bases, with 15 bases between them. General observations from the study: Several highly homologous variants made up a TCR beta motif, and this motif appeared characteristic of ankylosing spondylitis blood.

The sequence was collected from a male donor with ankylosing spondylitis. The chain joins TRBV6-1 to TRBJ1-1; tentative D call: TRBD1 (6 bases). Sequencing input: blood, either unsorted or a sorted T cell fraction (not recorded which). The CDR3 DNA reads as TGTGCCAGCACCTTAGGGGGAGCGGACACTGAAGCTTTCTTT. The encoded protein is CASTLGGADTEAFF.